These T cell receptor beta chains were read from a single sample in a study of shared clonotypes between healthy human individuals. Here immunoSEQ multiplex PCR was the method, and the copy in TCRdb shows in-frame clones only, minus some. The sample consists of approximately 2.4 million clones, 90% to 97% of them appearing once. Input material: naive CD4+ T cells sorted from blood. Receptors were obtained from a man aged 18 to 30 in good health. Both conserved end residues are part of each CDR3. The D gene is left open where the match is weak. Size tells how often a clone was seen (once, few, many) or the class of an expanded clone, and some rows leave it out.

cdr3_nt: TGTGCCAGCAGTTACAATCTTCCCAAAAACATTCAGTACTTC; cdr3_aa: CASSYNLPKNIQYF; j_call: TRBJ2-4; clone_size: NA; v_call: TRBV6-6; d_call: NA
cdr3_nt: TGTGCCAGCAGCCCTTCTAGCGGGGGCCTCTACAATGAGCAGTTCTTC; cdr3_aa: CASSPSSGGLYNEQFF; j_call: TRBJ2-1; clone_size: NA; v_call: TRBV7-9; d_call: TRBD2
cdr3_nt: TGTGCCAGTAGTATAGATCCCCCCGGGAGCCCACCCCTCCACTTT; cdr3_aa: CASSIDPPGSPPLHF; j_call: TRBJ1-6; clone_size: NA; v_call: TRBV19; d_call: NA
cdr3_nt: TGTGCCAGCAGCTCACAGGGGGCCCTCTATGGCTACACCTTC; cdr3_aa: CASSSQGALYGYTF; j_call: TRBJ1-2; clone_size: NA; v_call: TRBV7-2; d_call: TRBD1
cdr3_nt: TGTGCCAGCAGCTTGCCCCAAGCGGACGAGCAGTACTTC; cdr3_aa: CASSLPQADEQYF; j_call: TRBJ2-7; clone_size: NA; v_call: TRBV5-4; d_call: NA
cdr3_nt: TGTGCCATCAGTGATTTGGCGGGAGGGCCCTCTGAGCAGTTCTTC; cdr3_aa: CAISDLAGGPSEQFF; j_call: TRBJ2-1; clone_size: once; v_call: TRBV10-3; d_call: TRBD2
cdr3_nt: TGCGCCAGCAGCCCAACTAGCGGGAGGGGATCCTACGAGCAGTACTTC; cdr3_aa: CASSPTSGRGSYEQYF; j_call: TRBJ2-7; clone_size: NA; v_call: TRBV5-1; d_call: TRBD2
cdr3_nt: TGCGCCAGCAGCAGAGGACTAGCGAGGGATTCGTGGCCAGATACGCAGTATTTT; cdr3_aa: CASSRGLARDSWPDTQYF; j_call: TRBJ2-3; clone_size: NA; v_call: TRBV5-1; d_call: TRBD2
cdr3_nt: TGTGCCAGCAGTGAGCTGACAGGGGACACCGGGGAGCTGTTTTTT; cdr3_aa: CASSELTGDTGELFF; j_call: TRBJ2-2; clone_size: NA; v_call: TRBV25-1; d_call: TRBD1
cdr3_nt: TGCGCCAGCAGCTTGGAGTGGCAGGGGAGTACTGAAGCTTTCTTT; cdr3_aa: CASSLEWQGSTEAFF; j_call: TRBJ1-1; clone_size: NA; v_call: TRBV5-1; d_call: NA
cdr3_nt: TGCGCCAGCAGCTTCCGGGGACAGTTGAACAATGAGCAGTTCTTC; cdr3_aa: CASSFRGQLNNEQFF; j_call: TRBJ2-1; clone_size: NA; v_call: TRBV5-1; d_call: TRBD1
cdr3_nt: TGTGCCAGCAGCTCGGGACAGGGCCCCTATGGCTACACCTTC; cdr3_aa: CASSSGQGPYGYTF; j_call: TRBJ1-2; clone_size: NA; v_call: TRBV7-2; d_call: TRBD1
cdr3_nt: TGTGCCAGCAGCTTAGCTCAATACGAGCAGTACTTC; cdr3_aa: CASSLAQYEQYF; j_call: TRBJ2-7; clone_size: NA; v_call: TRBV7-2; d_call: NA
cdr3_nt: TGTGCCAGCAGTGCCGTCCGGGCCGTTAACTATGGCTACACCTTC; cdr3_aa: CASSAVRAVNYGYTF; j_call: TRBJ1-2; clone_size: NA; v_call: TRBV6-5; d_call: NA